This TCR beta chain was sequenced for a study of graft-versus-host responses after intestinal transplantation. Study at large: Grafts were multivisceral, liver-intestinal, or isolated intestinal. Each patient got anti-thymocyte globulin induction, then tacrolimus and steroids for two to four years. General study points: Patients who carried graft-donor T cell macrochimerism also had high graft-versus-host to host-versus-graft clonal ratios in their allografts.

This CDR3 contains 14 residues. CDR1 is SGHNT, CDR2 YYREEE, per germline (reference sequence). V dropped 4 bases and J dropped 4; count of bases not matched to a gene: 7. Produced via immunoSEQ multiplex PCR; TCRdb's table is partial and in-frame only. The sample yields just under 7,000 clones, about a third seen once. This clone is labeled medium-sized. Stimulators, 200,000 irradiated and violet-dye-labeled cells, were plated with 200,000 CFSE-labeled responder cells. Proliferating responders of the CD3+CD4+ and CD3+CD8+ phenotypes with low CFSE were sorted after the reaction. V usage is TRBV5-4 and J usage is TRBJ2-7; TRBD1 agrees at 8 bases. The TCR sequence derives from a human patient who was an organ donor for intestinal transplantation. This sample comprised alloreactive CD8+ T cells from a mixed lymphocyte reaction culture, obtained before transplantation. The subset is: CFSE-low proliferating T cells sorted from roughly 6-day pre-transplant mixed lymphocyte reaction (GvH or HvG direction). CDR3: CASSADRVMYEQYF. CDR3 nucleotide sequence: TGTGCCAGCAGCGCGGACAGGGTGATGTACGAGCAGTACTTC.